Each of the 13 T cell receptor beta chains below was sequenced from the same sample in a study of cytomegalovirus exposure and HLA in healthy donors. Researchers ran the PCR with 60 Vbeta and 13 Jbeta primers. Profiled with immunoSEQ multiplex PCR; TCRdb holds only in-frame clones, not every one. Counted here are approximately 140,000 clones, approximately 79% occurring once; the ten biggest clones make up less than 8%. Sample: PBMCs. Receptors were obtained from a woman aged 40 to 50 in good health and CMV-seropositive.

Written as DNA, the CDR3 is TGTGCCAGCAGCGTAGGACAGGGCCGTAACACCGGGGAGCTGTTTTTT. It encodes CASSVGQGRNTGELFF. This rearrangement joins TRBV9 to TRBJ2-2; 7 nucleotides match TRBD1. The CDR3 has 16 residues. V lost 0 bases, J lost 2 bases, and 4 bases stayed unmatched. CDR1 is SGDLS, CDR2 YYNGEE, per germline.

The V gene is TRBV5-5, the J gene TRBJ1-2; TRBD1 agrees at 9 bases. This CDR3 is built from 13 residues. Germline CDR1 SGHKS, CDR2 YYEKEE (reference sequence). Trimming cost V 4 bases and J 8 bases; bases outside gene matches: 6. In nucleotides, the CDR3 is TGTGCCAGCAGCGGAACTGGACAGGGGGGCTACACCTTC. Encoded protein: CASSGTGQGGYTF.

This clone has a single count. The V call is TRBV28, the J call TRBJ1-2; maybe TRBD1 (5 bases). V gave up 5 bases and J gave up 7 bases, with 8 bases separating them. Germline V gene lookup returns CDR1 MDHEN and CDR2 SYDVKM. The CDR3 sequence is 11 residues long. In DNA form, the CDR3 reads TGTGCCAGCAGTCCGGGGGGTGGCTACACCTTC. Encoded protein: CASSPGGGYTF.

This chain uses TRBV28 with TRBJ1-3; perhaps TRBD1 as D (5 bases). This CDR3 has 15 residues. Germline-derived CDR1 and CDR2 are MDHEN and SYDVKM. Trimming took 4 bases from V and 4 from J, leaving 14 bases between them. In DNA form, the CDR3 reads TGTGCCAGCAGTTCTCTGGGGCAGACCGGAAACACCATATATTTT. Translation gives CASSSLGQTGNTIYF.

In DNA, the CDR3 is TGTGCCAGCCAGGGAAGTGGAAACACCATATATTTT. This encodes CASQGSGNTIYF. This chain links TRBV2 with TRBJ1-3; TRBD1 is a possible D gene (5 bases). Germline V CDR1 and CDR2: SNHLY, FYNNEI. The CDR3 totals 12 residues. Trimming stripped 8 bases from V and 3 bases from J, with 8 bases between.

This chain connects TRBV6-5 to TRBJ1-6, with D perhaps TRBD1 (6 bases). Trimming took off 2 bases at V and 5 bases at J, with 10 bases between the two ends. Germline values: CDR1 MNHEY, CDR2 SVGAGI. The CDR3 consists of 15 residues. Here the CDR3 reads CASSYGGANNSPLHF. CDR3 DNA sequence: TGTGCCAGCAGTTACGGGGGGGCTAATAATTCACCCCTCCACTTT.

J is TRBJ1-1 and V is TRBV9; D is ambiguous. This CDR3 comprises 16 residues. Germline loops: CDR1 SGDLS, CDR2 YYNGEE. V gave up 0 bases and J gave up 0 bases, with 12 bases separating them. The CDR3 loop reads CASSVAVSGMNTEAFF. CDR3 DNA sequence: TGTGCCAGCAGCGTAGCTGTCTCGGGAATGAACACTGAAGCTTTCTTT.

The CDR3 reads CASSQPTSGGRYNEQFF. The CDR3, as DNA: TGCGCCAGCAGCCAACCGACTAGCGGGGGCAGATACAATGAGCAGTTCTTC. The chain joins TRBV4-1 to TRBJ2-1, with 12 bases aligning to TRBD2. V shed 2 bases, J shed 4 bases, and the junction held 6 bases outside the gene matches. Germline V CDR1 and CDR2: MGHRA, YSYEKL. This CDR3 has 17 amino acids.

The chain combines TRBV19 with TRBJ2-1, with 14 bases lining up with TRBD2. J gave up 8 bases and V 4 bases, and 4 bases lay outside the gene matches. CDR3 size: 15 residues. Per germline, CDR1 LNHDA and CDR2 SQIVND (reference sequence). CDR3 protein: CASSTTSGGAHEQFF. Here the CDR3 DNA reads TGTGCCAGTAGTACGACTAGCGGGGGGGCCCATGAGCAGTTCTTC.

The chain employs TRBV18 and TRBJ1-1; 7 nucleotides align to TRBD1. Germline loops: CDR1 KGHSH, CDR2 LQKENI. CDR3 length equals 14 residues. The junction had 8 bases not matched to a gene; V was cut back by 2 bases and J by 8 bases. The CDR3 protein is CASSPEGGSREAFF. The CDR3 DNA reads TGTGCCAGCTCACCAGAAGGGGGCTCAAGGGAAGCTTTCTTT.

V usage is TRBV2 and J usage is TRBJ2-7; tentatively, D is TRBD2 (6 bases). Looked up from germline, CDR1 is SNHLY and CDR2 is FYNNEI. The length of the CDR3 is 15 residues. Trimming took off 2 bases at V and 0 bases at J, with 11 bases between the two ends. The CDR3 protein is CASSETYGGSYEQYF. In DNA, the CDR3 is TGTGCCAGCAGTGAAACTTACGGGGGCTCCTACGAGCAGTACTTC.

This rearrangement joins TRBV6-1 to TRBJ2-7; D is ambiguous. The CDR3 has 12 residues. Germline CDR1 and CDR2: MNHNS and SASEGT. The V end was cut by 2 bases, the J end by 3 bases, with 5 bases between. The CDR3 region has the DNA TGTGCCAGCAGTGAAACTCGCTACGAGCAGTACTTC. This encodes CASSETRYEQYF.

The rearrangement uses TRBV2 and TRBJ1-6, with TRBD1 as a possible D gene (6 bases). The CDR3 consists of 15 residues. Trimming stripped 2 bases from V and 7 bases from J, with 12 bases between. Germline V gives CDR1 SNHLY, CDR2 FYNNEI. CDR3 amino acids: CASSERRGLNSPLHF. The CDR3 DNA is TGTGCCAGCAGTGAAAGGCGGGGGCTAAATTCACCCCTCCACTTT.